These 12 T cell receptor beta chains share one sample of origin, sequenced in a study of response to subunit inactivated influenza vaccine. TCRdb re-called the RT-PCR reads with MiXCR, one entry per CDR3 protein. The data contain a few hundred thousand distinct CDR3 sequences, around 11% of them singletons. These records were also assigned to another study, of T cells expressing NK-cell markers. This second study says: As the method of synthesis, 5'RACE template switching with UMIs yielded TCR beta cDNA.

Sequenced here: PBMCs from blood, sampled on the day of vaccination. These receptor sequences come from a man aged 50 or older who received an inactivated influenza vaccine.

This clonotype showed up many times. CDR3 sequence reads: CASSSHLTDTQYF. The CDR3 DNA reads as TGCGCCAGCAGCTCCCACCTGACAGATACGCAGTATTTT. The chain uses TRBV5-1 and TRBJ2-3; D gene unclear. Trimming cost V 3 bases and J 3 bases, with 8 bases left between them. The germline V gene encodes CDR1 SGHRS and CDR2 YFSETQ. The CDR3 runs to 13 residues.

The V call is TRBV28, the J call TRBJ2-4, with TRBD2 identical over 12 bases. The CDR3 is 18 residues long. Losses at the gene ends were 5 bases for V and 9 bases for J; bases not matched to a gene: 17. The germline CDR1 and CDR2 sequences are MDHEN and SYDVKM. CDR3 sequence: CASSPDVLAGGPWAIQYF. Here the CDR3 DNA reads TGTGCCAGCAGTCCCGACGTACTAGCGGGAGGCCCCTGGGCCATTCAGTACTTC.

This clonotype was picked up a small number of times. The chain joins TRBV6-2 or TRBV6-3 to TRBJ2-7, with 14 bases identical to TRBD2. This CDR3 is 16 amino acids long. Germline V gives CDR1 MNHEY, CDR2 SVGEGT. J gave up 4 bases and V 8 bases, and 10 bases lay outside the gene matches. CDR3 region: CASRNGGTSGGYEQYF. The DNA of the CDR3 is TGTGCCAGCCGAAATGGCGGGACTAGCGGGGGTTACGAGCAGTACTTC.

This clonotype was seen only a few times. This sequence joins TRBV5-1 and TRBJ2-1; D is perhaps TRBD1 (6 bases). Germline CDR1 and CDR2: SGHRS and YFSETQ. The CDR3 covers 17 residues. V dropped 0 bases and J dropped 0 bases, with 13 bases sitting between them. CDR3 bases: TGCGCCAGCAGCTTGGCCCTAGGGGGACGCTCCTACAATGAGCAGTTCTTC. This encodes CASSLALGGRSYNEQFF. Based on the CDR3 plus reference TRBV5-1 and TRBJ2-1, the full variable domain is KAGVTQTPRYLIKTRGQQVTLSCSPISGHRSVSWYQQTPGQGLQFLFEYFSETQRNKGNFPGRFSGRQFSNSRSEMNVSTLELGDSALYLCASSLALGGRSYNEQFFGPGTRLTVL.

CDR3 DNA: TGCGCCAGCAGCTTGGAAAGGCACCCACTGTTTTTT. This translates into CASSLERHPLFF. The genes are TRBV5-1 and TRBJ1-4; D is ambiguous. The ends were cut back, 0 bases at V and 13 bases at J, with 10 bases in the middle. This CDR3 contains 12 residues. Germline values: CDR1 SGHRS, CDR2 YFSETQ.

A note on this clonotype: A read error may account for a junction end that differs from germline. The rearrangement joins TRBV11-1 to TRBJ2-1, with TRBD2 matching 8 bases. CDR1 is SGHAT and CDR2 is FQDESV in the germline V gene (reference sequence). The CDR3 extends over 15 amino acids. CDR3 loop: CASSSGLASHNEQFF. In DNA, the CDR3 is TGTGCCAGCAGCTCCGGACTAGCCTCCCACAATGAGCAGTTCTTC. Combining the CDR3 with reference TRBV11-1 and TRBJ2-1 gives the whole variable domain EAEVAQSPRYKITEKSQAVAFWCDPISGHATLYWYRQILGQGPELLVQFQDESVVDDSQLPKDRFSAERLKGVDSTLKIQPAELGDSAMYLCASSSGLASHNEQFFGPGTRLTVL.

This chain joins TRBV7-2 and TRBJ2-1; D is perhaps TRBD2 (6 bases). CDR1 SGHTA and CDR2 FQGNSA come from the germline V gene. The V and J ends lost 7 bases and 9 bases respectively, with 25 bases between them. CDR3 length: 16 residues. CDR3 region: CASTPRRDLIGIEQFF. The DNA of the CDR3 is TGTGCCAGCACCCCCAGGCGGGACTTGATAGGAATTGAGCAGTTCTTC.

This clonotype came up many times. The V and J genes are TRBV12-3 or TRBV12-4 and TRBJ2-2, with D perhaps TRBD2 (5 bases). The CDR3 is made up of 14 amino acids. V was pared by 3 bases and J by 5 bases, with 10 bases between. The chain's CDR3 is CASSFSSRTGELFF. CDR3 nucleotides: TGTGCCAGCAGTTTTTCTAGCCGGACCGGGGAGCTGTTTTTT.

A few counts support this clonotype. The V call is TRBV28, the J call TRBJ2-7; D possibly uses TRBD1 or TRBD2 (5 bases each). Trimming removed 2 bases from V and 4 bases from J, with 21 bases in between. The germline V gene encodes CDR1 MDHEN and CDR2 SYDVKM. The CDR3 extends over 17 amino acids. CDR3 loop: CASSLPAEIVGTYEQYF. In DNA, the CDR3 is TGTGCCAGCAGTTTACCCGCGGAGATAGTCGGGACGTACGAGCAGTACTTC.

This clonotype turned up a few times. The J gene is TRBJ2-7, the V gene TRBV7-8; no definite D call. Germline V gene sequence: CDR1 SGHVS, CDR2 FQNEAQ. The CDR3 covers 13 residues. Trimming left V 5 bases short and J 7 bases short, with 15 bases between. The CDR3 DNA reads TGTGCCAGCAGCCCGCGCAGGAACGGTGAGCAGTACTTC. It encodes CASSPRRNGEQYF.

This clonotype was picked up a small number of times. The chain carries TRBV7-2 and TRBJ1-1, with D unresolved. Between the trimmed V and J ends, which lost 5 bases and 0 bases, there was a span of 7 bases. This CDR3 comprises 13 residues. Germline-derived CDR1 and CDR2 are SGHTA and FQGNSA. The chain's CDR3 is CASSANLNTEAFF. The DNA for the CDR3 is TGTGCCAGCAGCGCGAATTTGAACACTGAAGCTTTCTTT.

This clonotype was detected a few times. J is TRBJ1-2 and V is TRBV10-3; D may be TRBD1 (6 bases). Germline V CDR1 and CDR2: ENHRY, SYGVKD. The CDR3 loop spans 15 amino acids. V gave up 10 bases and J gave up 5 bases, with 23 bases separating them. The CDR3 protein is CASTQTGQGRYGYTF. The CDR3 DNA reads as TGTGCCAGTACGCAGACAGGCCAAGGGAGGTATGGCTACACCTTC.